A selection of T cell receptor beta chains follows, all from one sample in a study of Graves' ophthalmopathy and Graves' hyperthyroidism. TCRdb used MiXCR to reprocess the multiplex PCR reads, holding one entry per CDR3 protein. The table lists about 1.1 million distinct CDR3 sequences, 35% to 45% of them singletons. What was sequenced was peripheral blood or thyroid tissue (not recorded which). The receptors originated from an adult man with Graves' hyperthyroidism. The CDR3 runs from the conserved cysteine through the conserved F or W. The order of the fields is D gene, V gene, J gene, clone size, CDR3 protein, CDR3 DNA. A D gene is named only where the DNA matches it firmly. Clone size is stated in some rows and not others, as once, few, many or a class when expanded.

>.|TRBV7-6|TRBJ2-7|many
CASTSGWEEQYEQYF
TGTGCCAGCACCTCCGGGTGGGAGGAGCAGTACGAGCAGTACTTC
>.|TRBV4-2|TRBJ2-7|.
CASSQERAFYEQYF
TGTGCCAGCAGCCAAGAACGGGCCTTCTACGAGCAGTACTTC
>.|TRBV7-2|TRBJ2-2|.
CASRRRGIRDTGELFF
TGTGCCAGCAGAAGAAGGGGTATCAGGGACACCGGGGAGCTGTTTTTT
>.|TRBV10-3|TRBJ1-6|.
CASASGGVSPLHF
TGTGCCAGTGCCAGCGGAGGGGTTTCACCCCTCCACTTT
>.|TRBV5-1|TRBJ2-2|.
CASGPLAGTGELFF
TGCGCCAGCGGACCTTTGGCGGGCACCGGGGAGCTGTTTTTT
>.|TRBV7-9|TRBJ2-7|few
CASTLMEDSYEQYF
TGTGCCAGCACCCTCATGGAGGACAGCTACGAGCAGTACTTC
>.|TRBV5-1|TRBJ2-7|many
CASSYERRNGQYF
TGCGCCAGCAGCTACGAGCGGAGAAACGGGCAGTACTTC
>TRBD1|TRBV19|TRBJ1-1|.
CASRTPGDRPYPPRDF
TGTGCCAGTAGGACTCCGGGGGACAGACCCTACCCACCCAGGGACTTT
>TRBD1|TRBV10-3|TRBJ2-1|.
CAISDRAGQGSKNEQFF
TGTGCCATCAGTGATAGGGCGGGACAGGGTTCCAAGAATGAGCAGTTCTTC
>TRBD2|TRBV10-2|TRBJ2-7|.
CASSAGLAGVVSYEQYF
TGCGCCAGCAGTGCCGGACTAGCGGGAGTCGTCTCCTACGAGCAGTACTTC
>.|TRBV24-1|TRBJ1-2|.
CATSETGGKDYGYTF
TGTGCCACCAGTGAAACCGGGGGTAAGGACTATGGCTACACCTTC
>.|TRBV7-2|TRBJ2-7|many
CASSLAAVLATYEQYF
TGTGCCAGCAGCTTAGCGGCCGTACTGGCAACCTACGAGCAGTACTTC
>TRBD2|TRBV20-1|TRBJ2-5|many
CSARVPAGGTETQYF
TGCAGTGCTAGAGTCCCAGCGGGAGGGACAGAGACCCAGTACTTC
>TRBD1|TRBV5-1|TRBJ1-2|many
CASSSAKTGNYGYTF
TGCGCCAGCAGCTCGGCAAAGACAGGGAACTATGGCTACACCTTC
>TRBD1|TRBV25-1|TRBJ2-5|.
CASSLSRDRIGLETQYF
TGTGCCAGCAGCCTCTCCCGGGACAGGATCGGGTTGGAGACCCAGTACTTC
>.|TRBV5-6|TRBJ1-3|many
CASSSRSNRDF
TGTGCCAGCAGCTCCCGGTCCAACCGCGATTTT
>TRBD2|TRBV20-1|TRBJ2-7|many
CSASGLAGTYEQYF
TGCAGTGCTAGCGGACTAGCGGGGACCTACGAGCAGTACTTC
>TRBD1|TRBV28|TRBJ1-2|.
CASRPNSGTGNGYTF
TGTGCCAGCAGACCCAACTCCGGGACAGGGAATGGCTACACCTTC
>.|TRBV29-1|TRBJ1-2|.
CIGPRRSYTF
TGCATCGGACCTAGAAGAAGCTACACCTTC
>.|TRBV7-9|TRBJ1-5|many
CASSPRGHPDSNQPQHF
TGTGCCAGCAGCCCCAGGGGACACCCGGATAGCAATCAGCCCCAGCATTTT
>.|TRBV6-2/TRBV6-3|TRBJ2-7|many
CASSYRDYEQYF
TGTGCCAGCAGTTACCGTGATTACGAGCAGTACTTC
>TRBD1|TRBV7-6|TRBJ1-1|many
CASSLYVGQGGTLNTEAFF
TGTGCCAGCAGCTTATATGTAGGACAGGGTGGTACCTTGAACACTGAAGCTTTCTTT
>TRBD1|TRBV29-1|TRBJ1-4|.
CSVPTGGSEKLFF
TGCAGCGTACCGACAGGGGGAAGTGAAAAACTGTTTTTT
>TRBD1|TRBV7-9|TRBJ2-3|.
CASSPRDRGPTDTQYF
TGTGCCAGCAGCCCACGGGACAGGGGACCCACAGATACGCAGTATTTT
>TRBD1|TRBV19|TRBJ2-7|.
CASSYTGAGTEQYF
TGTGCCAGTAGCTATACAGGGGCAGGAACCGAGCAGTACTTC
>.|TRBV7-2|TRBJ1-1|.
CASSLDIGGRETEAFF
TGTGCCAGCAGCTTAGACATAGGGGGACGGGAAACTGAAGCTTTCTTT
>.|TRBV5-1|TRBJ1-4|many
CASNREGEKLFF
TGCGCCAGTAACAGGGAAGGTGAAAAACTGTTTTTT
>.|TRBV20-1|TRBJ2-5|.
CSAGYQGQETQYF
TGCAGTGCTGGATACCAGGGGCAAGAGACCCAGTACTTC
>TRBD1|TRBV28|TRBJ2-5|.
CAWEGQGEETQYF
TGTGCCTGGGAGGGACAGGGTGAAGAGACCCAGTACTTC
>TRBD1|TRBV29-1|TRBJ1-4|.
CSVWDRVATNEKLFF
TGCAGCGTTTGGGACAGGGTTGCAACTAATGAAAAACTGTTTTTT
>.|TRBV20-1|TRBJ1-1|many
CSPRPPATTEAFF
TGCAGTCCCCGTCCCCCCGCGACCACTGAAGCTTTCTTT
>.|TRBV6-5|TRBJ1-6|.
CASRPPVGNNSPLHF
TGTGCCAGCAGACCCCCCGTGGGAAATAATTCACCCCTCCACTTT
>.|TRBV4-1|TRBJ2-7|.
CASSQAGGRSYEQYF
TGCGCCAGCAGCCAGGCCGGGGGACGATCCTACGAGCAGTACTTC
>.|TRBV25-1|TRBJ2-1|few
CASSASIAEEGSYNEQFF
TGTGCCAGCAGTGCCTCGATAGCGGAAGAGGGCTCCTACAATGAGCAGTTCTTC
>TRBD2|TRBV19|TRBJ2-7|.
CASSSLAGGPNEQYF
TGTGCCAGTAGTAGCCTAGCGGGAGGGCCCAACGAGCAGTACTTC
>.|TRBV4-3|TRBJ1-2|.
CASSQAASVFPNYGYTF
TGCGCCAGCAGCCAGGCGGCGAGCGTTTTCCCTAACTATGGCTACACCTTC
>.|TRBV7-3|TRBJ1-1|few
CASTPGRGTEAFF
TGTGCCAGCACCCCCGGACGAGGAACTGAAGCTTTCTTT
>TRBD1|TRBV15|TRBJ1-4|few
CATSKDRAATNEKLFF
TGTGCCACCAGCAAAGACAGGGCCGCAACTAATGAAAAACTGTTTTTT
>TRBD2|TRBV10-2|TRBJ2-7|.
CASSAGLADLYEQYF
TGCGCCAGCAGTGCGGGACTAGCGGACCTCTACGAGCAGTACTTC
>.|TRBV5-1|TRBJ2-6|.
CASSLAGDTVSGANVLTF
TGCGCCAGCAGCTTGGCCGGGGATACGGTATCTGGGGCCAACGTCCTGACTTTC
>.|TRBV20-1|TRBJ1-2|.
CSARVGGRRTTNYGYTF
TGCAGTGCTAGAGTCGGAGGACGGCGGACTACTAACTATGGCTACACCTTC
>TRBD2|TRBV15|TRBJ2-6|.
CATSRAGAGGANVLTF
TGTGCCACCAGCCGAGCGGGAGCGGGCGGGGCCAACGTCCTGACTTTC
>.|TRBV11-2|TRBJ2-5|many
CASSGRQWEETQYF
TGTGCCAGCAGCGGAAGACAGTGGGAAGAGACCCAGTACTTC
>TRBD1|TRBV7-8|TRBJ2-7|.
CASSLGSGTESYEQYF
TGTGCCAGCAGCTTAGGTTCGGGGACAGAGTCCTACGAGCAGTACTTC
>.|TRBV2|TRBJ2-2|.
CASSEMYVSARPGEELFF
TGTGCCAGCAGTGAGATGTACGTGTCAGCACGCCCCGGGGAGGAGCTGTTTTTT
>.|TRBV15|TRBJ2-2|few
CATAWGTTGELFF
TGTGCCACTGCATGGGGGACCACCGGGGAGCTGTTTTTT
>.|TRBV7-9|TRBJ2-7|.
CASSLGTTGLEQYF
TGTGCCAGCAGCTTAGGGACAACAGGCCTAGAGCAGTACTTC
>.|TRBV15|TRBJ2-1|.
CATSRDRVSSEQFF
TGTGCCACCAGCAGAGATCGGGTATCCTCGGAGCAGTTCTTC
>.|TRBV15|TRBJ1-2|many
CATSRVREIYGYTF
TGTGCCACCAGCAGAGTTCGGGAGATCTATGGCTACACCTTC
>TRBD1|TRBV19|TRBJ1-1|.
CASSENRGSTEAFF
TGTGCCAGTAGTGAGAACAGGGGTTCCACTGAAGCTTTCTTT
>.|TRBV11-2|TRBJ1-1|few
CASSPYNLNTEAFF
TGTGCCAGCAGCCCATACAATCTAAACACTGAAGCTTTCTTT
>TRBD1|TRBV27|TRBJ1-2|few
CATRQGADGYTF
TGTGCCACCCGGCAGGGGGCTGATGGCTACACCTTC
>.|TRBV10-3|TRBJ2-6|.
CATLGFSGANVLTF
TGTGCCACGTTAGGGTTCTCTGGGGCCAACGTCCTGACTTTC
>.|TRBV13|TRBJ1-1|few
CASSLGTGLGTEAFF
TGTGCCAGCAGCTTAGGAACCGGTCTGGGCACTGAAGCTTTCTTT
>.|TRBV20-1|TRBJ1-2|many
CSARGVGGGEGTF
TGCAGTGCCAGGGGAGTGGGGGGCGGAGAGGGCACCTTC
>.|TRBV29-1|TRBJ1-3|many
CSVGTRSSGNTIYF
TGCAGCGTGGGTACTCGGAGCTCTGGAAACACCATATATTTT
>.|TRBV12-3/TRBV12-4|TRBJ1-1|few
CASSFRRTEAFF
TGTGCCAGCAGTTTTCGAAGGACTGAAGCTTTCTTT
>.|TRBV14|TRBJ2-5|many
CASSQQFETQYF
TGTGCCAGCAGCCAACAGTTTGAGACCCAGTACTTC
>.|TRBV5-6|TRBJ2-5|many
CASSSARVGKETQYF
TGTGCCAGCAGCTCGGCAAGGGTAGGGAAAGAGACCCAGTACTTC
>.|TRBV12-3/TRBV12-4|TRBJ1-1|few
CASRYSILFPGTEAFF
TGTGCCAGCAGATACAGTATACTCTTCCCGGGGACTGAAGCTTTCTTT